A selection of T cell receptor beta chains follows, all from one sample in a study of T-cell reconstitution after alpha-beta-depleted transplantation in children. TCRdb re-called the PCR reads with MiXCR, one entry per CDR3 protein. The sample has roughly 500,000 distinct CDR3 sequences, 18% seen once. The sequenced sample was PBMCs from the stem cell graft donor, obtained from the stem cell graft. These receptors originate from a human donor who donated a stem cell graft to a child with acute lymphoblastic leukemia. CDR3s include the opening cysteine and the closing phenylalanine or tryptophan. The D gene is left open where the match is weak. Some rows mark clone size as missing; the rest say once, few, many or name a class of expanded clone.

J	size	D	V	CDR3	DNA
TRBJ2-2	-	-	TRBV6-5	CASSYSGLAGGELFF	TGTGCCAGCAGTTACTCGGGCCTAGCTGGCGGGGAGCTGTTTTTT
TRBJ2-7	-	-	TRBV25-1	CATTVGPYEQYF	TGTGCCACCACCGTCGGCCCCTACGAGCAGTACTTC
TRBJ2-7	few	-	TRBV19	CASSIYLENEQYF	TGTGCCAGTAGTATATACCTGGAGAACGAGCAGTACTTC
TRBJ2-3	-	-	TRBV19	CASSAVGGRVADTQYF	TGTGCCAGTAGCGCCGTCGGGGGGCGCGTGGCAGATACGCAGTATTTT
TRBJ1-6	few	TRBD1	TRBV4-2	CASSGRGGQGGSPLHF	TGTGCCAGCAGCGGTCGAGGGGGACAGGGAGGGTCACCCCTCCACTTT
TRBJ2-1	-	-	TRBV30	CAWADREQFF	TGTGCCTGGGCAGACAGGGAGCAGTTCTTC
TRBJ1-1	-	-	TRBV20-1	CSAGRGGDTEAFF	TGCAGTGCCGGCCGGGGAGGGGACACTGAAGCTTTCTTT
TRBJ2-7	-	TRBD2	TRBV12-3/TRBV12-4	CASSLPSGSLYEQYF	TGTGCCAGCAGTTTACCTAGCGGGAGTCTCTACGAGCAGTACTTC
TRBJ1-2	-	-	TRBV5-1	CASSVRDGGYGYTF	TGCGCCAGCAGCGTAAGGGACGGAGGATATGGCTACACCTTC
TRBJ1-1	-	-	TRBV5-5	CASSSGLGVNTEAFF	TGTGCCAGCAGTTCAGGACTCGGCGTGAACACTGAAGCTTTCTTT
TRBJ2-7	few	-	TRBV18	CASSPGAPGEQYF	TGTGCCAGCTCACCAGGGGCTCCGGGAGAGCAGTACTTC
TRBJ2-7	few	TRBD2	TRBV4-1	CASSPRVAGLGEQYF	TGCGCCAGCAGCCCCCGGGTAGCGGGGCTCGGGGAGCAGTACTTC
TRBJ2-2	few	-	TRBV5-6	CASSFEGRELFF	TGTGCCAGCAGCTTTGAAGGGCGGGAGCTGTTTTTT
TRBJ2-7	-	TRBD2	TRBV6-2/TRBV6-3	CASSGTSGVLAYEQYF	TGTGCCAGCAGTGGGACTAGCGGGGTCTTAGCCTACGAGCAGTACTTC
TRBJ2-2	few	-	TRBV29-1	CSVHYTERAGSRGTGELFF	TGCAGCGTTCACTACACGGAACGGGCGGGGTCGAGGGGGACCGGGGAGCTGTTTTTT
TRBJ1-1	few	-	TRBV5-1	CASSLAGHPEAFF	TGCGCCAGCAGCTTGGCCGGGCACCCTGAAGCTTTCTTT
TRBJ1-6	few	TRBD1	TRBV18	CASSPTTGGARSPLHF	TGTGCCAGCTCACCCACAACAGGGGGCGCGAGGTCACCCCTCCACTTT
TRBJ2-5	few	-	TRBV30	CAWSPVDGGDQYF	TGTGCCTGGAGTCCGGTGGATGGGGGAGACCAGTACTTC